The 32 T cell receptor beta chains given below trace back to one sample, sequenced in a study of monozygotic twins with cystic fibrosis. Measured with immunoSEQ multiplex PCR; TCRdb has only the in-frame clones, and not every one. The sample holds tens of thousands of clones, 70% to 90% seen once. The sequenced sample consisted of blood. All receptors come from a girl aged 2 to 10 with cystic fibrosis.

The chain combines TRBV28 with TRBJ2-7; 7 positions match TRBD2. This CDR3 contains 13 residues. The V gene's germline CDR1 is MDHEN and CDR2 SYDVKM. The ends lost 7 bases at V and 0 bases at J; junction bases unmatched: 3. In DNA, the CDR3 is TGTGCCAGCACCCCGGGGGGCTCCTACGAGCAGTACTTC. Protein sequence: CASTPGGSYEQYF. Supplemented by reference TRBV28 and TRBJ2-7, the full variable domain reads DVKVTQSSRYLVKRTGEKVFLECVQDMDHENMFWYRQDPGLGLRLIYFSYDVKMKEKGDIPEGYSVSREKKERFSLILESASTNQTSMYLCASTPGGSYEQYFGPGTRLTVT.

This rearrangement joins TRBV5-4 to TRBJ2-7, with 9 bases lining up with TRBD2. CDR1 is SGHNT, CDR2 YYREEE, per germline (reference sequence). The CDR3 covers 15 residues. Trimming took 4 bases from V and 0 from J; bases not matched to a gene: 5. The CDR3 DNA sequence: TGTGCCAGCAGCACGTCGCGGGGGGGCTCCTACGAGCAGTACTTC. This gives the protein CASSTSRGGSYEQYF.

The rearrangement joins TRBV29-1 to TRBJ2-1, with TRBD2 identical over 7 bases. The CDR3 sequence is 17 residues long. Trimming at V came to 6 bases and at J to 0 bases, leaving 14 bases not matched to a gene. Germline V lookup: CDR1 SQVTM, CDR2 ANQGSEA. The CDR3 is CSVRPGGRESSYNEQFF. DNA of the CDR3: TGCAGCGTCCGCCCGGGCGGGCGGGAGAGCTCCTACAATGAGCAGTTCTTC.

The V and J genes are TRBV6-1 and TRBJ1-5; D unresolved. V lost 4 bases, J lost 0 bases, and 4 bases lay in between. CDR3 length: 13 amino acids. CDR1 and CDR2 (germline): MNHNS, SASEGT. CDR3 sequence (DNA): TGTGCCAGCAGTGCGGGTAGCAATCAGCCCCAGCATTTT. Translation gives CASSAGSNQPQHF.

The chain is built from TRBV5-4 and TRBJ1-6; TRBD1 matches 8 bases. The CDR3 length is 15 residues. Germline assignment: CDR1 SGHNT and CDR2 YYREEE (reference sequence). The V gene end was trimmed by 4 bases and the J gene end by 5 bases; junction bases not matched to a gene: 5. The chain's CDR3 is CASSRGQGNNSPLHF. DNA of the CDR3: TGTGCCAGCAGCCGCGGACAGGGAAATAATTCACCCCTCCACTTT.

This clone was recorded a few times. V and J are TRBV5-1 and TRBJ1-2; 7 bases are a match to TRBD1. The CDR3 loop spans 14 amino acids. Germline V lookup: CDR1 SGHRS, CDR2 YFSETQ. The V gene end was trimmed by 0 bases and the J gene end by 6 bases; junction bases not matched to a gene: 5. The chain's CDR3 is CASSLGDRVDGYTF. The DNA for the CDR3 is TGCGCCAGCAGCTTGGGCGACAGGGTCGATGGCTACACCTTC.

This sequence joins TRBV6-8 and TRBJ1-2; D is perhaps TRBD1 (6 bases). Looked up from germline, CDR1 is MNHGY and CDR2 is SAAAGT. The CDR3 contains 17 residues. V dropped 4 bases and J dropped 4 bases, with 22 bases sitting between them. This CDR3 reads CASSCPVANRVSYGYTF. The DNA of the CDR3 is TGTGCCAGCAGTTGTCCGGTTGCCAACAGGGTTAGCTATGGCTACACCTTC.

This clone has more than one count but fewer than ten. The chain joins TRBV7-8 to TRBJ1-2; no clear D gene. The CDR3 is made up of 14 amino acids. V was shortened by 5 bases and J by 3 bases, with 13 bases between the two germline ends. CDR1 is SGHVS, CDR2 FQNEAQ, per germline. The CDR3 nucleotides are TGTGCCAGCAGCCTTCAAGTGTCTGACTATGGCTACACCTTC. Amino acid sequence: CASSLQVSDYGYTF.

This clone was seen a single time. The genes are TRBV5-4 and TRBJ2-7, with D perhaps matching TRBD1 (5 bases). The CDR3 consists of 13 residues. Trimming cost V 1 base and J 3 bases, with 8 bases left between them. Germline V gives CDR1 SGHNT, CDR2 YYREEE (reference sequence). The DNA for the CDR3 is TGTGCCAGCAGCTTGACAGGCAGCTACGAGCAGTACTTC. Translating gives CASSLTGSYEQYF.

CDR3 amino acids: CASSLAGGLYNEQFF. The DNA of the CDR3 is TGTGCCAGCAGTTTAGCGGGGGGACTCTACAATGAGCAGTTCTTC. J is TRBJ2-1 and V is TRBV27; 8 positions agree with TRBD2. From germline, CDR1 is MNHEY and CDR2 SMNVEV (reference sequence). This CDR3 spans 15 amino acids. V dropped 2 bases and J dropped 3; count of bases not matched to a gene: 3.

This chain connects TRBV27 to TRBJ1-1; D is ambiguous. Germline CDR1 and CDR2: MNHEY and SMNVEV (reference sequence). This CDR3 is 13 amino acids long. Trimming cost V 1 base and J 0 bases, with 3 bases left between them. DNA for the CDR3: TGTGCCAGCAGTTTATATATGAACACTGAAGCTTTCTTT. This encodes CASSLYMNTEAFF.

This clone is a singleton in its sample. V usage is TRBV30 and J usage is TRBJ1-5; the D is unclear. V was trimmed by 1 base and J by 1 base, leaving 8 bases between them. Per germline, CDR1 GTSNPN and CDR2 SVGIG (reference sequence). This CDR3 has 14 amino acids. In nucleotides, the CDR3 is TGTGCCTGGAGTGGACGGCCGAGCAATCAGCCCCAGCATTTT. This codes for CAWSGRPSNQPQHF.

This clone was detected only a few times. The chain employs TRBV19 and TRBJ1-3; possibly TRBD1 for D (5 bases). V lost 3 bases, J lost 2 bases, and 8 bases lay in between. The CDR3 is made up of 14 amino acids. CDR1 is LNHDA and CDR2 is SQIVND in the germline V gene (reference sequence). CDR3 in amino acids: CASSMQTAGNTIYF. CDR3 sequence (DNA): TGTGCCAGTAGTATGCAGACAGCTGGAAACACCATATATTTT.

The CDR3 nucleotides are TGTGCCAGCTCACCCGGGCCCAGTCTAGGGCCCCAGCATTTT. As protein: CASSPGPSLGPQHF. The chain combines TRBV18 with TRBJ1-5; no clear D gene. The CDR3 spans 14 residues. The germline V gene encodes CDR1 KGHSH and CDR2 LQKENI. Trimming took 3 bases from V and 9 from J, leaving 15 bases between them.

V and J are TRBV4-1 and TRBJ1-4; D is uncertain. V was cut by 4 bases and J by 5 bases, with 17 bases left in between. In germline, CDR1 is MGHRA, CDR2 YSYEKL. The CDR3 length is 16 residues. CDR3 DNA: TGCGCCAGCAGCCGGGGTTCTGGACGGCAGAATGAAAAACTGTTTTTT. Its translation: CASSRGSGRQNEKLFF.

This clone has only a few counts. V and J are TRBV29-1 and TRBJ2-7; 7 bases agree with TRBD1. Germline V gene lookup returns CDR1 SQVTM and CDR2 ANQGSEA. The CDR3 is 14 residues long. The V segment lost 4 bases and the J segment 3 bases; nucleotides outside the gene matches: 9. The CDR3: CSVGGRTGVYEQYF. The CDR3 DNA reads TGCAGCGTTGGCGGGCGGACAGGCGTCTACGAGCAGTACTTC.

The V gene is TRBV19, the J gene TRBJ1-1, with TRBD1 as a possible D gene (5 bases). In germline, CDR1 is LNHDA, CDR2 SQIVND (reference sequence). CDR3 length: 15 amino acids. V was clipped by 1 base and J by 3 bases, with 12 bases between them. The CDR3 DNA is TGTGCCAGTAGTATAGGATGGGGAGGGGACACTGAAGCTTTCTTT. It codes for CASSIGWGGDTEAFF.

The rearrangement joins TRBV2 to TRBJ2-1; D is tentatively TRBD1 or TRBD2 (5 bases each). The V and J ends lost 4 bases and 4 bases respectively, with 17 bases between them. From germline, CDR1 is SNHLY and CDR2 FYNNEI. CDR3 length: 16 residues. CDR3 nucleotides: TGTGCCAGCAGTGTCGGGGCAGGAGCTTTGTACAATGAGCAGTTCTTC. Translating it yields CASSVGAGALYNEQFF. Looking up the rest from reference TRBV2 and TRBJ2-1 gives the full variable domain: EPEVTQTPSHQVTQMGQEVILRCVPISNHLYFYWYRQILGQKVEFLVSFYNNEISEKSEIFDDQFSVERPDGSNFTLKIRSTKLEDSAMYFCASSVGAGALYNEQFFGPGTRLTVL.

The chain has TRBV6-5 and TRBJ2-7, with a tentative D call TRBD2 (5 bases). V was pared by 6 bases and J by 3 bases, with 18 bases between. This CDR3 spans 15 amino acids. CDR1 and CDR2 from the germline V gene are MNHEY and SVGAGI. CDR3 in DNA: TGTGCCAGCAGCCGACCCGGGTTTGGAGGCTACGAGCAGTACTTC. It specifies CASSRPGFGGYEQYF.

This chain links TRBV5-4 with TRBJ1-2; D is unclear. The CDR3 extends over 14 amino acids. CDR1 SGHNT and CDR2 YYREEE come from the germline V gene (reference sequence). V was cut by 0 bases and J by 4 bases, with 10 bases left in between. CDR3 DNA sequence: TGTGCCAGCAGCTTGGATGGTACATCCTATGGCTACACCTTC. Protein sequence: CASSLDGTSYGYTF.

The count of this clone is one. The genes are TRBV9 and TRBJ1-3, with D unresolved. CDR3 length equals 15 residues. V dropped 0 bases and J dropped 4 bases, with 11 bases sitting between them. CDR1 is SGDLS, CDR2 YYNGEE, per germline. The CDR3 DNA sequence: TGTGCCAGCAGCGTAGGGCCAGAAGGAGGAAACACCATATATTTT. Protein sequence: CASSVGPEGGNTIYF.

Worth noting for this clone: A read error may account for a junction end that differs from germline. V gene TRBV6-5 combines with J gene TRBJ1-1; perhaps TRBD1 as D (5 bases). Germline V gene lookup returns CDR1 MNHEY and CDR2 SVGAGI. The CDR3 has 12 residues. The CDR3 is CASTPGTLPFVF. The CDR3 bases are TGTGCCAGCACCCCCGGGACGCTACCTTTTGTCTTT.

This clone was counted once. This chain connects TRBV4-2 to TRBJ1-2; D remains ambiguous. The CDR3 is 13 residues long. The germline V gene has CDR1 LGHNA and CDR2 YNFKEQ. Trimming removed 1 base from V and 6 bases from J, with 9 bases in between. The CDR3, as DNA: TGTGCCAGCAGCCAAGTTGAGAATGATGGCTACACCTTC. It is translated as CASSQVENDGYTF.

The chain employs TRBV30 and TRBJ1-1; the D is unclear. V was shortened by 1 base and J by 3 bases, with 6 bases between the two germline ends. Germline V gene lookup returns CDR1 GTSNPN and CDR2 SVGIG (reference sequence). This CDR3 is built from 12 residues. This CDR3 is CAWSGGYTEAFF. The CDR3, as DNA: TGTGCCTGGAGTGGTGGATACACTGAAGCTTTCTTT.

J is TRBJ1-3 and V is TRBV30; D call uncertain. V gave up 1 base and J gave up 0 bases, with 7 bases separating them. CDR3 length equals 14 residues. CDR1 GTSNPN and CDR2 SVGIG come from the germline V gene (reference sequence). The CDR3 loop is CAWSGMISGNTIYF. CDR3 coding DNA: TGTGCCTGGAGTGGGATGATCTCTGGAAACACCATATATTTT.

The chain uses TRBV10-3 and TRBJ1-1, with D unclear. The CDR3 is 11 amino acids. The V end was cut by 6 bases, the J end by 0 bases, with 2 bases between. Germline lookup yields CDR1 ENHRY and CDR2 SYGVKD. In DNA, the CDR3 is TGTGCCATCAGGGTGAACACTGAAGCTTTCTTT. The encoded protein is CAIRVNTEAFF.

This clone was counted a single time. This chain connects TRBV30 to TRBJ1-2; 7 bases are a match to TRBD1. The junction had 5 bases not matched to a gene; V was cut back by 4 bases and J by 3 bases. The CDR3 is 13 residues long. CDR1 is GTSNPN, CDR2 SVGIG, per germline (reference sequence). CDR3 loop: CAWNRGRDYGYTF. The CDR3, as DNA: TGTGCCTGGAACAGGGGAAGGGACTATGGCTACACCTTC.

The V call is TRBV5-1, the J call TRBJ1-1; a weak D match, TRBD1 (6 bases). Germline V gene sequence: CDR1 SGHRS, CDR2 YFSETQ. CDR3 length: 16 amino acids. Trimming removed 4 bases from V and 6 bases from J, with 22 bases in between. CDR3 sequence reads: CASSVKQGRTAAEAFF. The CDR3 DNA reads as TGCGCCAGCAGCGTCAAACAGGGCCGGACTGCCGCTGAAGCTTTCTTT. Full variable domain (rest looked up from reference TRBV5-1 and TRBJ1-1): KAGVTQTPRYLIKTRGQQVTLSCSPISGHRSVSWYQQTPGQGLQFLFEYFSETQRNKGNFPGRFSGRQFSNSRSEMNVSTLELGDSALYLCASSVKQGRTAAEAFFGQGTRLTVV.

The chain recombines TRBV6-1 with TRBJ2-3, with TRBD2 matching over 8 bases. Trimming removed 2 bases from V and 9 bases from J; junction bases left unmatched: 4. The CDR3 spans 13 residues. CDR1 and CDR2 from the germline V gene are MNHNS and SASEGT. The DNA for the CDR3 is TGTGCCAGCAGTGAATTGAGCGGGGGAACGCAGTATTTT. Translation gives CASSELSGGTQYF.

This clone has more than one count but fewer than ten. The chain has TRBV2 and TRBJ1-1; D is ambiguous. Between the trimmed V and J ends, which lost 7 bases and 7 bases, there was a span of 7 bases. The CDR3 is made up of 10 amino acids. In germline, CDR1 is SNHLY, CDR2 FYNNEI. Written as DNA, the CDR3 is TGTGCCAGCATGGGAATTGAAGCTTTCTTT. This translates into CASMGIEAFF.

This clone was detected a few times. The CDR3 coding sequence is TGTGCCAGCAGCTTAGGAACACTCAACACTGAAGCTTTCTTT. It specifies CASSLGTLNTEAFF. The chain recombines TRBV7-9 with TRBJ1-1; D not certain. Germline lookup yields CDR1 SEHNR and CDR2 FQNEAQ (reference sequence). The V and J ends lost 1 base and 2 bases respectively, with 8 bases between them. CDR3 length equals 14 residues.

V and J are TRBV21-1 and TRBJ2-7; the table names TRBD2, a call not compared with the DNA. TRBV21-1 constitutes a pseudogene. This CDR3 region has 13 residues. This CDR3 is CAGGAGTIYEQYF. The CDR3, as DNA: TGTGCCGGCGGGGCAGGGACGATCTACGAGCAGTACTTC.